The T cell receptor beta chain described here comes from a study of blood T cell repertoires in COVID-19. TCRdb's table, derived via immunoSEQ multiplex PCR, lists solely in-frame clones and lacks some. The repertoire includes 150,000 or so clones, roughly 83% of them detected once, and less than 3% sits in the top ten. Losses at the gene ends were 6 bases for V and 0 bases for J; bases not matched to a gene: 5. Germline V gene data show CDR1 as SEHNR and CDR2 as FQNEAQ (reference sequence). This CDR3 is built from 16 residues. Sequenced: peripheral blood. This TCR derives from a woman aged 55-75 years with acute or convalescent COVID-19. This rearrangement joins TRBV7-9 to TRBJ2-2, with 9 bases that match TRBD1. CDR3 protein: CASSFRTGANTGELFF. As DNA, the CDR3 is TGTGCCAGCAGTTTTCGGACAGGGGCGAACACCGGGGAGCTGTTTTTT.